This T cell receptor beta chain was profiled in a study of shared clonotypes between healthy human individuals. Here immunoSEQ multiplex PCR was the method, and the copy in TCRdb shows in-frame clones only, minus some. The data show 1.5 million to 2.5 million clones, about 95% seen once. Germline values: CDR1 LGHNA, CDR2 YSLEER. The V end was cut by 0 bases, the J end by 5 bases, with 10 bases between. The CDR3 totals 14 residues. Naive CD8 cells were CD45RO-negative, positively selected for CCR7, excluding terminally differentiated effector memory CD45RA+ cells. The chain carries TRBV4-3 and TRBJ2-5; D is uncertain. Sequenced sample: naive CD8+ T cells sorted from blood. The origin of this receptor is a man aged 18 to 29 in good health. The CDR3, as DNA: TGCGCCAGCAGCCAAGATTACAGAACGGAGACCCAGTACTTC. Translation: CASSQDYRTETQYF.